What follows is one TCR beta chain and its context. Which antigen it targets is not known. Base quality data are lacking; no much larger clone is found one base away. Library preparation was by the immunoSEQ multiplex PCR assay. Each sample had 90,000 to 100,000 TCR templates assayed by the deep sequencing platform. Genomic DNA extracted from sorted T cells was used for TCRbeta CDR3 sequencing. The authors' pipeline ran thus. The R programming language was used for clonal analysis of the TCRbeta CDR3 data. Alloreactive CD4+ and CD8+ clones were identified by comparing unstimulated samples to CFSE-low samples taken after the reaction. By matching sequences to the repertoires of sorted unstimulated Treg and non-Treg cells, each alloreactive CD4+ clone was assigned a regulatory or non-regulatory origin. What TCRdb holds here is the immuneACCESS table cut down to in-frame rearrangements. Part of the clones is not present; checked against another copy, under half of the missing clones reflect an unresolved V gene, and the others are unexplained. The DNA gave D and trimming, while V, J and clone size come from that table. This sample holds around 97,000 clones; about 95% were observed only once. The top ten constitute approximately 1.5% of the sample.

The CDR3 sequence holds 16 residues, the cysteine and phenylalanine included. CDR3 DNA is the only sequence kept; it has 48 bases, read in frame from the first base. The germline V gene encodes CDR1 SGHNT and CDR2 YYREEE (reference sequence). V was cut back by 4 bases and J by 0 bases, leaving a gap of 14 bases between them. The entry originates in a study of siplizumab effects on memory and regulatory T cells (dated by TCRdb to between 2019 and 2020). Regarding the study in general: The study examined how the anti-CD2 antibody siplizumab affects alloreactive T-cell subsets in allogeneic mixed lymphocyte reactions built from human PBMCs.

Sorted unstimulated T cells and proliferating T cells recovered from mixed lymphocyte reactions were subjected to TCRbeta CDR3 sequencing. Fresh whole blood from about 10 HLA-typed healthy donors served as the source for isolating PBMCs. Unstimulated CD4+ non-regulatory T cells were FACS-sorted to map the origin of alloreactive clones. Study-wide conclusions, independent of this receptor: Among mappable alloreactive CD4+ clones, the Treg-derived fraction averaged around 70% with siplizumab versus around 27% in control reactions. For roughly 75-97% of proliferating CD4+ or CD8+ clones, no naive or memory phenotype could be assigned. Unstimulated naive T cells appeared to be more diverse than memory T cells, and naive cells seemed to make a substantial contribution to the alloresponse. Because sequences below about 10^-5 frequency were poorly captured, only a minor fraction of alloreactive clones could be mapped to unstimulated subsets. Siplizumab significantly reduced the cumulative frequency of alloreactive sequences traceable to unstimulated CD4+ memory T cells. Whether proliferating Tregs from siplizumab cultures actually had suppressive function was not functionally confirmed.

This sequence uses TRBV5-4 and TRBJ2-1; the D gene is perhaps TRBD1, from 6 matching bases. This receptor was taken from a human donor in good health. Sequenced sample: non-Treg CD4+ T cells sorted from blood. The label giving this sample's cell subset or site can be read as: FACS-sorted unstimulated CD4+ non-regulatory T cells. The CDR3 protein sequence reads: CASSTLDSRSYNEQFF. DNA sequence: TGTGCCAGCAGCACATTGGACAGTCGCTCCTACAATGAGCAGTTCTTC.